These 25 T cell receptor beta chains came from one sample sequenced in a study of blood T cell repertoires in COVID-19. Assay: immunoSEQ multiplex PCR; the TCRdb copy retains only in-frame clones and omits some. The repertoire holds approximately 200,000 clones, with about 85% as singletons. Material for sequencing was PBMCs or T cells enriched from blood (not recorded which). Receptors were obtained from a woman in her twenties or thirties who had recovered from COVID-19.

In nucleotides, the CDR3 is TGCGCCAGCAGCCAAGCTAAGTCCGCGGCCACCTACGAGCAGTACTTC. Its translation is CASSQAKSAATYEQYF. The genes are TRBV4-1 and TRBJ2-7; D not certain. The V end lost 1 base, the J end lost 2 bases, and 15 bases lay between the germline ends. Per germline, CDR1 MGHRA and CDR2 YSYEKL. The CDR3 spans 16 residues.

CDR3 sequence (DNA): TGTGCCAGCATAAAGGAGACAGGGTGGGACACTGAAGCTTTCTTT. Its protein product is CASIKETGWDTEAFF. This chain connects TRBV7-9 to TRBJ1-1; 7 nucleotides match TRBD1. There are 15 residues in the CDR3. Per germline, CDR1 SEHNR and CDR2 FQNEAQ (reference sequence). J lost 3 bases, V lost 7 bases, and 11 bases had no gene match.

The chain employs TRBV6-6 and TRBJ1-5, with TRBD1 matching 7 bases. With V trimmed by 1 base and J by 1 base, 1 base remained unmatched. The germline V gene encodes CDR1 MNHNY and CDR2 SVGAGI (reference sequence). CDR3 length: 15 amino acids. The CDR3, as DNA: TGTGCCAGCAGTTACTTGGGACAGAGCAATCAGCCCCAGCATTTT. Translation: CASSYLGQSNQPQHF.

The rearrangement joins TRBV11-3 to TRBJ1-1; possibly TRBD1 for D (5 bases). The CDR3 totals 15 residues. The ends were cut back, 4 bases at V and 4 bases at J, with 16 bases in the middle. Germline V gives CDR1 SGHNT, CDR2 YENEEA. For the CDR3, the DNA is TGTGCCAGCAGCTCTGTGGGGACTACGGGCACTGAAGCTTTCTTT. It codes for CASSSVGTTGTEAFF.

V is TRBV19 and J is TRBJ1-2; 12 bases line up with TRBD1. Germline V gives CDR1 LNHDA, CDR2 SQIVND (reference sequence). CDR3 size: 16 residues. V lost 8 bases, J lost 6 bases, and 13 bases stayed unmatched. CDR3 in DNA: TGTGCCAGTGAAACCTCTCCGGGACAGGGGGCAAATGGCTACACCTTC. The encoded protein is CASETSPGQGANGYTF.

The chain recombines TRBV19 with TRBJ1-6; tentative D call: TRBD1 (6 bases). The CDR3 is 16 residues long. Germline CDR1 LNHDA, CDR2 SQIVND (reference sequence). Trimming removed 6 bases from V and 10 bases from J, with 22 bases in between. This chain's CDR3 is CASRRGGSKFGSPLHF. CDR3 DNA: TGTGCCAGTAGAAGAGGGGGTAGTAAGTTTGGATCACCCCTCCACTTT.

This chain connects TRBV4-2 to TRBJ2-4, with a tentative D call TRBD2 (5 bases). Germline V gene lookup returns CDR1 LGHNA and CDR2 YNFKEQ. The CDR3 loop spans 13 amino acids. The germline V and J ends were trimmed by 0 bases and 9 bases, with 9 bases remaining between them. The CDR3 here is CASSQDPSRIQYF. DNA of the CDR3: TGTGCCAGCAGCCAAGACCCTAGCCGCATTCAGTACTTC.

In nucleotides, the CDR3 is TGTGCCAGCAGCTTAAAGACTAGCGCACGGTACAATGAGCAGTTCTTC. Translating gives CASSLKTSARYNEQFF. The chain recombines TRBV7-3 with TRBJ2-1, with 8 nucleotides matching TRBD2. CDR3 length: 16 amino acids. The germline gives CDR1 SGHTA, CDR2 FQGTGA. The V gene end was trimmed by 1 base and the J gene end by 4 bases; junction bases not matched to a gene: 6.

V and J are TRBV10-3 and TRBJ1-2; tentatively, D is TRBD1 (6 bases). The CDR3 extends over 16 amino acids. Per germline, CDR1 ENHRY and CDR2 SYGVKD. The germline V and J ends were trimmed by 7 bases and 4 bases, with 22 bases remaining between them. CDR3 amino acids: CAIKPDSSRRAYGYTF. The CDR3, as DNA: TGTGCCATCAAACCGGACAGTAGTCGACGGGCCTATGGCTACACCTTC.

The gene calls are TRBV7-2 and TRBJ1-4; 9 bases are a match to TRBD1. J gave up 10 bases and V 5 bases, and 11 bases lay outside the gene matches. The length of the CDR3 is 15 residues. Per the germline V gene, CDR1 is SGHTA and CDR2 is FQGNSA. CDR3 nucleotides: TGTGCCAGCAGCACAAAAACAGGGGGCCGGGTAAAACTGTTTTTT. Its translation: CASSTKTGGRVKLFF.

This chain links TRBV24-1 with TRBJ2-4, with D possibly being TRBD1 (7 bases). The CDR3 is 16 residues long. Trimming left V 3 bases short and J 0 bases short, with 11 bases between. CDR1 KGHDR and CDR2 SFDVKD come from the germline V gene. CDR3 in amino acids: CATSDGQEGAKNIQYF. CDR3 coding DNA: TGTGCCACCAGTGATGGACAGGAGGGAGCCAAAAACATTCAGTACTTC.

Only a few counts were recorded for this clone. The chain couples TRBV13 to TRBJ2-2; tentatively, D is TRBD1 (5 bases). Germline V gene sequence: CDR1 PRHDT, CDR2 FYEKMQ (reference sequence). V was clipped by 1 base and J by 5 bases, with 5 bases between them. CDR3 length equals 13 residues. CDR3 bases: TGTGCCAGCAGCTTAGCAGGGACCGGGGAGCTGTTTTTT. Amino acid sequence: CASSLAGTGELFF.

The genes are TRBV12-5 and TRBJ1-1; 9 positions match TRBD1. This CDR3 comprises 15 residues. Looked up from germline, CDR1 is LGHNT and CDR2 is FRNRAP. The J segment lost 5 bases and the V segment lost 4 bases, leaving 8 bases of the junction unmatched. The CDR3 sequence is CASGSDRGFPTEAFF. DNA of the CDR3: TGTGCTAGTGGTTCCGACAGGGGGTTCCCGACTGAAGCTTTCTTT.

The chain is built from TRBV29-1 and TRBJ2-5; 7 nucleotides align to TRBD2. CDR1 is SQVTM, CDR2 ANQGSEA, per germline. J lost 1 base, V lost 4 bases, and 6 bases had no gene match. This CDR3 has 14 residues. The CDR3 spells CSVGGGGIQETQYF. CDR3 DNA: TGCAGCGTTGGGGGGGGAGGGATCCAAGAGACCCAGTACTTC.

The V call is TRBV27, the J call TRBJ1-2, with 7 nucleotides matching TRBD1. The CDR3 totals 14 residues. V trimming: 4 bases; J trimming: 8 bases; junction bases outside the gene matches: 10. Germline CDR1 MNHEY, CDR2 SMNVEV (reference sequence). The CDR3 DNA is TGTGCCAGCAGTTCCCCGACAGGGCTGCACGGCTACACCTTC. It yields the protein CASSSPTGLHGYTF.

This chain links TRBV9 with TRBJ1-2; 8 bases fit TRBD1. V shed 3 bases, J shed 5 bases, and the junction held 6 bases outside the gene matches. Germline CDR1 and CDR2: SGDLS and YYNGEE. The CDR3 sequence is 14 residues long. The CDR3 region has the DNA TGTGCCAGCAGCGCGCAGGGGGCGCGTTATGGCTACACCTTC. This encodes CASSAQGARYGYTF.

The rearrangement uses TRBV9 and TRBJ1-1, with 10 positions matching TRBD1. Trimming removed 3 bases from V and 1 base from J; junction bases left unmatched: 3. The CDR3 is made up of 15 amino acids. Germline V gives CDR1 SGDLS, CDR2 YYNGEE. The CDR3 here is CASSAGQGSNTEAFF. The CDR3, as DNA: TGTGCCAGCAGCGCGGGACAGGGGTCGAACACTGAAGCTTTCTTT.

The chain couples TRBV19 to TRBJ2-1, with a possible D match to TRBD2 (6 bases). This CDR3 comprises 14 residues. The germline CDR1 and CDR2 sequences are LNHDA and SQIVND (reference sequence). The V end lost 7 bases, the J end lost 4 bases, and 14 bases lay between the germline ends. The DNA of the CDR3 is TGTGCCAGTATTAGCGGACTGGGGTACAATGAGCAGTTCTTC. It is translated as CASISGLGYNEQFF. The entire variable domain, with the rest obtained from reference TRBV19 and TRBJ2-1, is as follows: DGGITQSPKYLFRKEGQNVTLSCEQNLNHDAMYWYRQDPGQGLRLIYYSQIVNDFQKGDIAEGYSVSREKKESFPLTVTSAQKNPTAFYLCASISGLGYNEQFFGPGTRLTVL.

This clone was counted ten times or more. At one end the junction does not follow the germline gene, possibly because of a read error. The rearrangement joins TRBV5-1 to TRBJ2-5, with D possibly matching TRBD1 (6 bases). The CDR3 totals 15 residues. Germline CDR1 reads SGHRS; CDR2 reads YFSETQ. CDR3 residues: CASSPTGQGQATQYF. The CDR3, as DNA: TGCGCCAGCAGCCCTACGGGGCAGGGGCAAGCGACCCAGTACTTC.

This sequence joins TRBV7-2 and TRBJ1-5, with 7 nucleotides matching TRBD1. This CDR3 has 15 residues. The V segment lost 4 bases and the J segment 2 bases; nucleotides outside the gene matches: 5. Per the germline V gene, CDR1 is SGHTA and CDR2 is FQGNSA. The CDR3: CASSSRQGRNQPQHF. CDR3 sequence (DNA): TGTGCCAGCAGCTCACGACAGGGACGCAATCAGCCCCAGCATTTT.

V and J are TRBV6-5 and TRBJ2-1; TRBD1 is a possible D gene (5 bases). V was clipped by 6 bases and J by 14 bases, with 17 bases between them. The CDR3 length is 12 residues. Germline V lookup: CDR1 MNHEY, CDR2 SVGAGI. CDR3 in DNA: TGTGCCAGCAGGGACCCGTGGGGCGAAGAGTTCTTC. Translating gives CASRDPWGEEFF.

V and J are TRBV28 and TRBJ2-6; TRBD1 agrees at 8 bases. Germline V gene data show CDR1 as MDHEN and CDR2 as SYDVKM. This CDR3 is 20 amino acids long. Trimming at V came to 2 bases and at J to 2 bases, leaving 14 bases not matched to a gene. Here the CDR3 DNA reads TGTGCCAGCAGTTTAAAATCTGGACAGGGAGCCTCGACTGGGGCCAACGTCCTGACTTTC. Translation: CASSLKSGQGASTGANVLTF.

The rearrangement links TRBV3-1 (or the pseudogene TRBV3-2) to TRBJ2-3; 13 nucleotides align to TRBD2. The CDR3 sequence is 17 residues long. Germline V gives CDR1 LGHDT, CDR2 YNNKEL (reference sequence). V shed 1 base and J 0 bases; nucleotides not matched to a gene: 1. CDR3 loop: CASSQGLAGGSTDTQYF. CDR3 DNA: TGTGCCAGCAGCCAAGGACTAGCGGGGGGCAGCACAGATACGCAGTATTTT.

The chain uses TRBV6-2 or TRBV6-3 and TRBJ2-7, with D possibly TRBD1 on 6 matching bases. The CDR3 runs to 16 residues. Trimming removed 5 bases from V and 2 bases from J, with 19 bases in between. CDR1 and CDR2 (germline): MNHEY, SVGEGT. The CDR3 nucleotides are TGTGCCAGCAGTAGCCCCTCGTTTGGGGGCGCCTACGAGCAGTACTTC. Encoded protein: CASSSPSFGGAYEQYF.

This rearrangement joins TRBV11-2 to TRBJ1-1; a weak D match, TRBD1 (5 bases). Trimming removed 0 bases at V and 0 bases at J, with 8 bases between. The CDR3 is 15 amino acids. Germline V gene lookup returns CDR1 SGHAT and CDR2 FQNNGV. The CDR3 reads CASSLDDRLNTEAFF. The CDR3, as DNA: TGTGCCAGCAGCTTAGACGACAGATTGAACACTGAAGCTTTCTTT. The whole variable domain, remainder taken from reference TRBV11-2 and TRBJ1-1, is EAGVAQSPRYKIIEKRQSVAFWCNPISGHATLYWYQQILGQGPKLLIQFQNNGVVDDSQLPKDRFSAERLKGVDSTLKIQPAKLEDSAVYLCASSLDDRLNTEAFFGQGTRLTVV.